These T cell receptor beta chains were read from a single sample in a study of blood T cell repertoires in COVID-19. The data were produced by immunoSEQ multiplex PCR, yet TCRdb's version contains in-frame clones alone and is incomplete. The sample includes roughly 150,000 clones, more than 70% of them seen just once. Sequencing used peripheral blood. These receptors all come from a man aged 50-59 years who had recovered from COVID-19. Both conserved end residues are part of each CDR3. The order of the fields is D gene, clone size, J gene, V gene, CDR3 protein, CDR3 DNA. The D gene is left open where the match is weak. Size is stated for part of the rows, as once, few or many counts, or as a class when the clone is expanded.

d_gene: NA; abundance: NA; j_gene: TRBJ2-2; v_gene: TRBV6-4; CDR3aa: CASSMGVDTGELFF; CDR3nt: TGTGCCAGCAGTATGGGAGTTGACACCGGGGAGCTGTTTTTT
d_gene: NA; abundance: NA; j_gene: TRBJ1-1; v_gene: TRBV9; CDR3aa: CASSVEAGGRQAFF; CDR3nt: TGTGCCAGCAGCGTAGAGGCGGGCGGCCGGCAAGCTTTCTTT
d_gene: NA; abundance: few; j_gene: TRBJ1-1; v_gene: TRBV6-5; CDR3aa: CASSSTENTEAFF; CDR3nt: TGTGCCAGCAGCTCGACAGAGAACACTGAAGCTTTCTTT
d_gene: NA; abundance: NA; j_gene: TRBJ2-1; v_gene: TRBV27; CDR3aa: CASSYYNEQFF; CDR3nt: TGTGCCAGCAGCTACTACAATGAGCAGTTCTTC
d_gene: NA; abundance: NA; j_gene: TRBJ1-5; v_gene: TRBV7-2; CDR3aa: CASSLQSNQPQHF; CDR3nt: TGTGCCAGCAGCTTACAAAGCAATCAGCCCCAGCATTTT
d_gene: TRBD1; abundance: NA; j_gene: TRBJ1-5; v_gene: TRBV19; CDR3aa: CASTSPRGQGLNSNQPQHF; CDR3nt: TGTGCCAGTACCTCCCCCCGTGGACAGGGACTCAATAGCAATCAGCCCCAGCATTTT
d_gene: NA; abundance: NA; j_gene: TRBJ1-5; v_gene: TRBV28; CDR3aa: CASVWSLSNQPQHF; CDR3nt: TGTGCCAGCGTTTGGAGCCTTAGCAATCAGCCCCAGCATTTT
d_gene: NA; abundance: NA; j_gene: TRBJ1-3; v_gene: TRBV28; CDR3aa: CASSSPDGGSGNTIYF; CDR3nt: TGTGCCAGCAGTTCCCCGGACGGAGGCTCTGGAAACACCATATATTTT
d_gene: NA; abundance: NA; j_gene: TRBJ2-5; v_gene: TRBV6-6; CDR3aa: CASSLQGETQYF; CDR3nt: TGTGCCAGCAGTCTTCAGGGAGAGACCCAGTACTTC
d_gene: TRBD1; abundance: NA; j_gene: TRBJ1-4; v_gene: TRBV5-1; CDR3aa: CASSRTGVNEKLFF; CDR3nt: TGCGCCAGCAGCCGGACAGGGGTTAATGAAAAACTGTTTTTT
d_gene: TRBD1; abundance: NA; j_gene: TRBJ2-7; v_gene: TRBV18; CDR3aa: CASSSDRGYDEQYF; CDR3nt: TGTGCCAGCTCATCCGACAGGGGCTACGACGAGCAGTACTTC
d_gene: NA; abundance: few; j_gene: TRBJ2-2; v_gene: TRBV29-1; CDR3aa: CSVGQLGGTGELFF; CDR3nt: TGCAGCGTTGGACAGTTAGGAGGGACCGGGGAGCTGTTTTTT